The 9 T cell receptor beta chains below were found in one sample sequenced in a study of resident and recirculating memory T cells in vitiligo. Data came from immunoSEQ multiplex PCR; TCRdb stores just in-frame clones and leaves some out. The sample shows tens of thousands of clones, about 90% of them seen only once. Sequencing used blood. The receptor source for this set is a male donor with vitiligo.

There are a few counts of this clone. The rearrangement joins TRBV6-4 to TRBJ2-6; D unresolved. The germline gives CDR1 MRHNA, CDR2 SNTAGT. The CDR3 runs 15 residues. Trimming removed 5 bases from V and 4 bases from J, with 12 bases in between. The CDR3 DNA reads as TGTGCCAGCAGTCCGAGGATGGAGGGGGCCAACGTCCTGACTTTC. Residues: CASSPRMEGANVLTF.

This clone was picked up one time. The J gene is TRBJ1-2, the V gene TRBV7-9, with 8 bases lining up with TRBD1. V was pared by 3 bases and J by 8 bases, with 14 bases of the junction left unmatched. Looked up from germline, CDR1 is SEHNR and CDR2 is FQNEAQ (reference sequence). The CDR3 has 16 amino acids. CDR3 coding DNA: TGTGCCAGCAGCTTTGGGCCAGGGGGCGCAGGCCTGGGCTACACCTTC. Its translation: CASSFGPGGAGLGYTF.

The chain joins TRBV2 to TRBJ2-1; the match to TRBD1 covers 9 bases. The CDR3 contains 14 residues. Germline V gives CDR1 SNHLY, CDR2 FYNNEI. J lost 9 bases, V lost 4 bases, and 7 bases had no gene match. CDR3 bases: TGTGCCAGCAGTGGGGAGACAGGGGGGCGTGAGCAGTTCTTC. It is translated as CASSGETGGREQFF. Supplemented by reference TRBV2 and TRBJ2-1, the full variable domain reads EPEVTQTPSHQVTQMGQEVILRCVPISNHLYFYWYRQILGQKVEFLVSFYNNEISEKSEIFDDQFSVERPDGSNFTLKIRSTKLEDSAMYFCASSGETGGREQFFGPGTRLTVL.

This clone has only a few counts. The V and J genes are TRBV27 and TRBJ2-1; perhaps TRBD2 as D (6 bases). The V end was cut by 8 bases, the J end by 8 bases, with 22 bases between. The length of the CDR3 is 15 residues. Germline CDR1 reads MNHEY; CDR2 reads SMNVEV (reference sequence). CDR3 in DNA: TGTGCCAGCTCTCCACGGGACTTGTCTCCCGATGAGCAGTTCTTC. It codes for CASSPRDLSPDEQFF.

Here the CDR3 DNA reads TGTGCCAGCAGCCCCGACAGATCATATGGCTACACCTTC. It encodes CASSPDRSYGYTF. The chain joins TRBV11-3 to TRBJ1-2; D is perhaps TRBD1 (5 bases). CDR1 and CDR2 from the germline V gene are SGHNT and YENEEA. The CDR3 is 13 residues long. The ends were cut back, 5 bases at V and 5 bases at J, with 12 bases in the middle.

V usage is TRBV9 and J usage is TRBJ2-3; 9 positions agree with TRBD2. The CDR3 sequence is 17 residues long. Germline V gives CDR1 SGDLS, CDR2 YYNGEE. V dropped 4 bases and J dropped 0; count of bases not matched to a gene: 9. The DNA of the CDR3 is TGTGCCAGCAGCCGCGGTGAAACTAGCGGGAGCACAGATACGCAGTATTTT. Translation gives CASSRGETSGSTDTQYF.

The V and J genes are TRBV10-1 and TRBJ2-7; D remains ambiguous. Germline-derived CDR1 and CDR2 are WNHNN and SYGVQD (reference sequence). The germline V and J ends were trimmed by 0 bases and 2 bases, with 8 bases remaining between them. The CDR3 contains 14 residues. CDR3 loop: CASSESGRAYEQYF. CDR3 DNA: TGCGCCAGCAGTGAGTCGGGTCGGGCCTACGAGCAGTACTTC.

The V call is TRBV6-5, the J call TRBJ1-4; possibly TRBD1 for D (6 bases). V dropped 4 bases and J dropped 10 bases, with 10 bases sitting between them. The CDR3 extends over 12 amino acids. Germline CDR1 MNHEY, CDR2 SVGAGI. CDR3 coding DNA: TGTGCCAGCAGTTTGGACAGACTAAAACTGTTTTTT. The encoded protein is CASSLDRLKLFF.

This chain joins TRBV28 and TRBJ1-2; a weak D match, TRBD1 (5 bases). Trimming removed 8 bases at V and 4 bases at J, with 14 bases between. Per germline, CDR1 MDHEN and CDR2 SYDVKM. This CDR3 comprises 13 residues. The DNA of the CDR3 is TGTGCCAGCGGGGCCGGGTCGGTCTATGGCTACACCTTC. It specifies CASGAGSVYGYTF.